The 12 T cell receptor beta chains presented below share a single source sample, sequenced in a study of beta chain features in type 1 diabetes. Expressed TCRB transcripts were sequenced because the isolated RNA had all been reverse transcribed beforehand. TCRdb keeps only in-frame clones here, not all; method: immunoSEQ multiplex PCR. Seen here are hundreds of thousands of clones, around 28% observed once, and the top ten hold almost 0.065%. The sample comprised naive CD4+ T cells from blood. The origin of the receptors is a man younger than 30 in good health.

CDR3 DNA sequence: TGCAGCGTGGGCCGGACCGCGTACCAAGAGACCCAGTACTTC. Translating it yields CSVGRTAYQETQYF. The chain combines TRBV29-1 with TRBJ2-5; D not certain. Germline CDR1 and CDR2: SQVTM and ANQGSEA. Trimming removed 6 bases from V and 0 bases from J, with 14 bases in between. The CDR3 loop spans 14 amino acids. The complete variable domain, with remaining parts taken from reference TRBV29-1 and TRBJ2-5, reads SAVISQKPSRDICQRGTSLTIQCQVDSQVTMMFWYRQQPGQSLTLIATANQGSEATYESGFVIDKFPISRPNLTFSTLTVSNMSPEDSSIYLCSVGRTAYQETQYFGPGTRLLVL.

This clone has only a few counts. J is TRBJ2-4 and V is TRBV30; D remains unclear. The germline gives CDR1 GTSNPN, CDR2 SVGIG (reference sequence). The V end was cut by 2 bases, the J end by 1 base, with 12 bases between. This CDR3 region has 15 residues. CDR3 residues: CAWSNDLRAKNIQYF. Written as DNA, the CDR3 is TGTGCCTGGAGTAACGATCTTCGGGCCAAAAACATTCAGTACTTC.

Remarks on this clone: This specimen includes other DNA sequences encoding the same CDR3. The gene calls are TRBV18 and TRBJ2-1, with 14 bases aligning to TRBD2. CDR1 is KGHSH, CDR2 LQKENI, per germline. This CDR3 has 16 amino acids. The V gene end was trimmed by 3 bases and the J gene end by 5 bases; junction bases not matched to a gene: 3. In nucleotides, the CDR3 is TGTGCCAGCTCACCCGGACTAGCGGGAGGAGACAATGAGCAGTTCTTC. This encodes CASSPGLAGGDNEQFF.

The chain uses TRBV7-2 and TRBJ2-3; possible D gene TRBD2, 6 bases. CDR3 length: 15 residues. V lost 4 bases, J lost 0 bases, and 11 bases lay in between. Germline V gene sequence: CDR1 SGHTA, CDR2 FQGNSA. CDR3 in amino acids: CASSSGGVSTDTQYF. The CDR3 DNA follows: TGTGCCAGCAGCTCGGGCGGGGTTAGCACAGATACGCAGTATTTT.

This clone was seen a few times. The chain is built from TRBV29-1 and TRBJ2-1; possible D gene TRBD2, 6 bases. Trimming pared 3 bases from V and 5 bases from J, leaving 8 bases between. This CDR3 is 12 amino acids long. CDR1 is SQVTM and CDR2 is ANQGSEA in the germline V gene. The CDR3 DNA follows: TGCAGCGTTGATGGCGGGAACAATGAGCAGTTCTTC. It yields the protein CSVDGGNNEQFF.

CDR3 nucleotide sequence: TGCGCCAGCTCCGTCGGGTGGGGCACAGATACGCAGTATTTT. Its protein is CASSVGWGTDTQYF. The V call is TRBV4-1, the J call TRBJ2-3; unclear D gene. The V and J ends lost 8 bases and 1 base respectively, with 13 bases between them. Looked up from germline, CDR1 is MGHRA and CDR2 is YSYEKL. The length of the CDR3 is 14 residues.

This chain connects TRBV25-1 to TRBJ2-7; D might be TRBD2 (5 bases). The ends were cut back, 2 bases at V and 2 bases at J, with 10 bases in the middle. There are 14 residues in the CDR3. Germline CDR1 MGHDK, CDR2 SYGVNS. The CDR3 region is CASSEVVAPYEQYF. CDR3 bases: TGTGCCAGCAGTGAAGTGGTAGCGCCCTACGAGCAGTACTTC.

The chain carries TRBV4-1 and TRBJ1-5; 7 bases are shared with TRBD1. The CDR3 has 15 residues. Germline V CDR1 and CDR2: MGHRA, YSYEKL. V lost 4 bases to trimming and J lost 0 bases; unmatched junction nucleotides: 3. The CDR3 coding sequence is TGCGCCAGCAGCCCGGGACAGAATAGCAATCAGCCCCAGCATTTT. As protein: CASSPGQNSNQPQHF.

The chain joins TRBV4-3 to TRBJ2-1, with 10 bases that match TRBD2. The germline gives CDR1 LGHNA, CDR2 YSLEER. This CDR3 comprises 16 residues. Losses at the gene ends were 1 base for V and 9 bases for J; bases not matched to a gene: 9. CDR3 loop: CASSQGGLAGEGEQFF. CDR3 nucleotide sequence: TGCGCCAGCAGCCAAGGGGGTCTAGCGGGAGAGGGTGAGCAGTTCTTC.

Only a few counts were recorded for this clone. The genes are TRBV28 and TRBJ2-7; D uncertain. Trimming removed 4 bases from V and 0 bases from J, with 1 base in between. Germline loops: CDR1 MDHEN, CDR2 SYDVKM. The CDR3 spans 11 residues. The CDR3 loop reads CASSYSYEQYF. CDR3 in DNA: TGTGCCAGCAGTTACTCCTACGAGCAGTACTTC. The variable domain in full, completed from reference TRBV28 and TRBJ2-7, reads DVKVTQSSRYLVKRTGEKVFLECVQDMDHENMFWYRQDPGLGLRLIYFSYDVKMKEKGDIPEGYSVSREKKERFSLILESASTNQTSMYLCASSYSYEQYFGPGTRLTVT.

This clone was counted only a few times. The V call is TRBV4-2, the J call TRBJ2-7; TRBD2 matches at 10 bases. The CDR3 contains 16 residues. Trimming at V came to 3 bases and at J to 1 base, leaving 6 bases not matched to a gene. Germline V gives CDR1 LGHNA, CDR2 YNFKEQ. The CDR3 DNA sequence: TGTGCCAGCAGCCAGTTGAGCGGGAGGGAATCCTACGAGCAGTACTTC. Translation: CASSQLSGRESYEQYF.

This clone was picked up a small number of times. The V gene is TRBV30, the J gene TRBJ1-4; D is ambiguous. The CDR3 runs 13 residues. Germline loops: CDR1 GTSNPN, CDR2 SVGIG (reference sequence). Trimming shortened V by 3 bases and J by 10 bases, and 15 bases separated the two germline ends. The CDR3 loop reads CAWRKAGVGKLFF. Here the CDR3 DNA reads TGTGCCTGGAGGAAAGCGGGCGTAGGAAAACTGTTTTTT.